The 22 T cell receptor beta chains in this list originate from one sample, sequenced in a study of response to subunit inactivated influenza vaccine. TCRdb called the RT-PCR reads again in MiXCR, with one record for every CDR3 protein. The sample carries about 180,000 distinct CDR3 sequences, approximately 8.7% recorded once. The sequencing here drew on non-naive T cells sorted from PBMCs, taken on the day of vaccination. These receptors were taken from a man in his fifties who received an inactivated influenza vaccine.

This clonotype was observed many times. V gene TRBV9 combines with J gene TRBJ2-5; D gene uncertain. The CDR3 contains 14 residues. CDR1 and CDR2 from the germline V gene are SGDLS and YYNGEE. The V end lost 4 bases, the J end lost 0 bases, and 10 bases lay between the germline ends. The CDR3 nucleotides are TGTGCCAGCAGCCCCCATGGGTACCAAGAGACCCAGTACTTC. Translation gives CASSPHGYQETQYF.

The V gene is TRBV28, the J gene TRBJ2-1, with TRBD2 matching 10 bases. The CDR3 is 17 residues long. V trimming: 4 bases; J trimming: 9 bases; junction bases outside the gene matches: 15. Germline values: CDR1 MDHEN, CDR2 SYDVKM. This CDR3 is CASSSLFSGGATGEQFF. CDR3 bases: TGTGCCAGCAGTTCTCTGTTCAGCGGGGGGGCGACGGGTGAGCAGTTCTTC.

This clonotype has more than one count but fewer than ten. The J gene is TRBJ1-2, the V gene TRBV6-2 or TRBV6-3; D is perhaps TRBD1 (6 bases). In germline, CDR1 is MNHEY, CDR2 SVGEGT. With 6 bases removed from V and 3 bases from J, the gap between germline ends came to 11 bases. The CDR3 consists of 13 residues. The CDR3 DNA reads TGTGCCAGCAGAACCCCAGGGGACTATGGCTACACCTTC. It codes for CASRTPGDYGYTF.

This clonotype was observed at least ten times. The chain links TRBV20-1 to TRBJ2-5, with D uncertain. Germline assignment: CDR1 DFQATT and CDR2 SNEGSKA (reference sequence). V lost 2 bases to trimming and J lost 7 bases, with 17 bases between them. The CDR3 is 14 residues long. The CDR3 nucleotides are TGCAGTGCTAGATCACCGGGTTTCTTAGCGACCCAGTACTTC. Its protein is CSARSPGFLATQYF.

The genes are TRBV18 and TRBJ1-4; 7 bases are shared with TRBD1. Germline lookup yields CDR1 KGHSH and CDR2 LQKENI. This CDR3 has 16 residues. The V gene end was trimmed by 3 bases and the J gene end by 8 bases; junction bases not matched to a gene: 12. The CDR3 coding sequence is TGTGCCAGCTCACCTAACCCCAGGGGGGGAGAAGAAAAACTGTTTTTT. It encodes CASSPNPRGGEEKLFF.

In this sample, this clonotype turned up a few times. The chain links TRBV5-6 to TRBJ2-5; D perhaps matches TRBD2 (5 bases). Germline V CDR1 and CDR2: SGHDT, YYEEEE. Between the trimmed V and J ends, which lost 3 bases and 7 bases, there was a span of 22 bases. The CDR3 consists of 16 residues. The CDR3 coding sequence is TGTGCCAGCAGCTCGGCCCCACGAGGGAGTAGAGGGACCCAGTACTTC. This encodes CASSSAPRGSRGTQYF.

In its sample, this clonotype was seen many times. This rearrangement joins TRBV24-1 to TRBJ2-1; D is perhaps TRBD2 (6 bases). CDR3 size: 13 residues. V was shortened by 1 base and J by 12 bases, with 12 bases between the two germline ends. In germline, CDR1 is KGHDR, CDR2 SFDVKD. CDR3 in amino acids: CATSDFVRESQFF. The CDR3 bases are TGTGCCACCAGTGATTTCGTACGGGAGTCGCAGTTCTTC.

In its sample, this clonotype was seen a few times. The DNA of the CDR3 is TGCGCCAGCAGCTCACTAGCGGGGGGTTCCTACGAGCAGTACTTC. Residues: CASSSLAGGSYEQYF. V usage is TRBV5-1 and J usage is TRBJ2-7, with 12 bases matching TRBD2. This CDR3 is built from 15 residues. V lost 3 bases and J lost 1; bases outside the gene matches: 2. Germline assignment: CDR1 SGHRS and CDR2 YFSETQ.

The chain is built from TRBV5-6 and TRBJ2-2; 8 positions match TRBD1. V lost 0 bases, J lost 7 bases, and 5 bases stayed unmatched. Germline-derived CDR1 and CDR2 are SGHDT and YYEEEE. The CDR3 spans 15 residues. CDR3 in amino acids: CASSLAGGIGGELFF. The CDR3 coding sequence is TGTGCCAGCAGCTTGGCAGGGGGCATCGGCGGGGAGCTGTTTTTT.

The sample holds a few counts of this clonotype. The rearrangement links TRBV14 to TRBJ2-3; the match to TRBD1 covers 7 bases. This CDR3 contains 13 residues. CDR1 is SGHDN and CDR2 is FVKESK in the germline V gene. The trim removed 4 bases at V and 6 bases at J, leaving 4 bases unmatched. The CDR3 is CASSRNRGDTQYF. The CDR3 bases are TGTGCCAGCAGCCGAAACAGGGGTGATACGCAGTATTTT.

This sequence joins TRBV9 and TRBJ2-1; 7 bases agree with TRBD2. This CDR3 comprises 15 residues. Germline V gene data show CDR1 as SGDLS and CDR2 as YYNGEE. V trimming: 4 bases; J trimming: 11 bases; junction bases outside the gene matches: 15. This CDR3 is CASSSSFGLVGKQFF. CDR3 nucleotides: TGTGCCAGCAGCTCCTCATTCGGACTAGTGGGGAAGCAGTTCTTC.

The gene calls are TRBV6-1 and TRBJ2-7; maybe TRBD1 (7 bases). CDR1 is MNHNS, CDR2 SASEGT, per germline. V lost 5 bases and J lost 1, with 18 bases in between. CDR3 size: 16 residues. The CDR3 nucleotides are TGTGCCAGCAGTACGCGGCAGGGGGGCGGGTCCTACGAGCAGTACTTC. Its protein product is CASSTRQGGGSYEQYF.

V is TRBV6-1 and J is TRBJ2-1, with D unclear. V was shortened by 0 bases and J by 0 bases, with 6 bases between the two germline ends. Per germline, CDR1 MNHNS and CDR2 SASEGT. The CDR3 length is 15 residues. The CDR3 spells CASSEAKDSYNEQFF. CDR3 in DNA: TGTGCCAGCAGTGAAGCGAAAGACTCCTACAATGAGCAGTTCTTC.

This clonotype has ten or more counts. This chain connects TRBV9 to TRBJ1-3; weak D call: TRBD1 (5 bases). Germline V CDR1 and CDR2: SGDLS, YYNGEE. The CDR3 extends over 15 amino acids. Trimming pared 6 bases from V and 1 base from J, leaving 14 bases between. The CDR3 sequence is CASTPGDRSGNTIYF. Here the CDR3 DNA reads TGTGCCAGCACACCGGGGGATAGGTCTGGAAACACCATATATTTT.

This clonotype was counted only a few times. The chain couples TRBV7-2 to TRBJ2-7; 8 nucleotides agree with TRBD1. The CDR3 sequence is 14 residues long. Trimming removed 1 base from V and 7 bases from J; junction bases left unmatched: 6. Germline V gene lookup returns CDR1 SGHTA and CDR2 FQGNSA. CDR3 residues: CASSLVQGAREQYF. DNA for the CDR3: TGTGCCAGCAGCTTAGTGCAGGGGGCGAGGGAGCAGTACTTC.

This clonotype was observed a few times. The chain has TRBV18 and TRBJ2-7; no clear D. The CDR3 runs 14 residues. CDR1 is KGHSH, CDR2 LQKENI, per germline. V lost 1 base and J lost 2, with 9 bases in between. Here the CDR3 DNA reads TGTGCCAGCTCACCACTTCCTTCCCCCTACGAGCAGTACTTC. Its translation: CASSPLPSPYEQYF.

A few counts support this clonotype. V usage is TRBV12-3 or TRBV12-4 and J usage is TRBJ2-7; TRBD2 agrees at 7 bases. This CDR3 contains 14 residues. V shed 6 bases and J 4 bases; nucleotides not matched to a gene: 9. The CDR3 protein is CASRASGTLYEQYF. The DNA for the CDR3 is TGTGCCAGCAGGGCCAGCGGGACTCTTTACGAGCAGTACTTC.

This clonotype was recorded a few times. This chain connects TRBV13 to TRBJ2-5, with D perhaps matching TRBD1 (5 bases). The CDR3 contains 15 residues. Germline loops: CDR1 PRHDT, CDR2 FYEKMQ (reference sequence). The V and J ends lost 6 bases and 2 bases respectively, with 16 bases between them. The CDR3 here is CASSPDRTHQETQYF. DNA for the CDR3: TGTGCCAGCAGTCCTGACCGGACACATCAAGAGACCCAGTACTTC.

This clonotype was counted only a few times. The chain is built from TRBV5-1 and TRBJ2-3, with 10 bases aligning to TRBD2. The germline gives CDR1 SGHRS, CDR2 YFSETQ. There are 15 residues in the CDR3. V shed 5 bases and J 4 bases; nucleotides not matched to a gene: 7. This CDR3 is CASSFSGRFADTQYF. The CDR3 DNA reads TGCGCCAGCAGTTTTAGCGGGAGGTTCGCAGATACGCAGTATTTT.

Many counts were recorded for this clonotype. J is TRBJ2-5 and V is TRBV4-3, with TRBD2 identical over 7 bases. Losses at the gene ends were 0 bases for V and 5 bases for J; bases not matched to a gene: 6. The germline V gene has CDR1 LGHNA and CDR2 YSLEER. This CDR3 has 15 amino acids. The CDR3 coding sequence is TGCGCCAGCAGCCAAGAAGCCGGGAGGATGGAGACCCAGTACTTC. Protein: CASSQEAGRMETQYF.

This clonotype occurred many times. The chain recombines TRBV7-8 with TRBJ2-7, with D maybe TRBD2 (5 bases). The germline V and J ends were trimmed by 3 bases and 4 bases, with 16 bases remaining between them. The CDR3 extends over 15 amino acids. CDR1 and CDR2 from the germline V gene are SGHVS and FQNEAQ. This CDR3 is CASSFGLSFEYEQYF. In DNA form, the CDR3 reads TGTGCCAGCAGCTTCGGACTCTCTTTTGAGTACGAGCAGTACTTC.

V and J are TRBV30 and TRBJ2-3; D is perhaps TRBD2 (5 bases). Germline V gene lookup returns CDR1 GTSNPN and CDR2 SVGIG (reference sequence). V gave up 7 bases and J gave up 2 bases, with 19 bases separating them. The CDR3 contains 15 residues. The CDR3 nucleotides read TGTGCCTACCAAGGAGGAGCCAGCTTCACAGATACGCAGTATTTT. Its translation is CAYQGGASFTDTQYF.